The 26 T cell receptor beta chains below were found in one sample sequenced in a study of beta chain features in type 1 diabetes. What was sequenced were expressed TCRB transcripts, since all of the isolated RNA had been reverse transcribed. This table comes from immunoSEQ multiplex PCR, and its TCRdb copy is limited to in-frame clones, with some not included. The data hold about 900,000 clones, with roughly 16% observed a single time. Sample: naive CD4+ T cells from blood. The receptors originated from a woman aged 18-30 years in good health.

This clone was seen only a few times. The CDR3 loop is CASRTTSSPGNEQFF. The CDR3 DNA reads as TGTGCCAGTAGAACGACTAGTTCTCCGGGGAATGAGCAGTTCTTC. The gene calls are TRBV19 and TRBJ2-1, with TRBD2 as a possible D gene (6 bases). Germline V CDR1 and CDR2: LNHDA, SQIVND (reference sequence). This CDR3 has 15 residues. V lost 6 bases and J lost 7, with 19 bases in between.

In this sample, this clone turned up a few times. The chain links TRBV2 to TRBJ2-3; 10 nucleotides agree with TRBD2. In germline, CDR1 is SNHLY, CDR2 FYNNEI. The J segment lost 6 bases and the V segment lost 6 bases, leaving 6 bases of the junction unmatched. This CDR3 has 14 amino acids. CDR3 sequence: CASSQREGRDTQYF. Here the CDR3 DNA reads TGTGCCAGCAGCCAGCGGGAGGGCAGGGATACGCAGTATTTT. The whole variable domain, remainder taken from reference TRBV2 and TRBJ2-3, is EPEVTQTPSHQVTQMGQEVILRCVPISNHLYFYWYRQILGQKVEFLVSFYNNEISEKSEIFDDQFSVERPDGSNFTLKIRSTKLEDSAMYFCASSQREGRDTQYFGPGTRLTVL.

The chain couples TRBV10-3 to TRBJ1-3, with a possible D match to TRBD1 (5 bases). This CDR3 has 17 amino acids. Germline V lookup: CDR1 ENHRY, CDR2 SYGVKD. V was trimmed by 0 bases and J by 0 bases, leaving 12 bases between them. Here the CDR3 reads CAISESTGLDSGNTIYF. The CDR3, as DNA: TGTGCCATCAGTGAGTCGACGGGACTGGACTCTGGAAACACCATATATTTT.

There are a few counts of this clone. The CDR3 here is CASRRGVRDYEQYF. The CDR3 region has the DNA TGTGCCAGCCGCAGGGGAGTAAGGGACTACGAGCAGTACTTC. J is TRBJ2-7 and V is TRBV18; D might be TRBD1 (6 bases). Germline CDR1 KGHSH, CDR2 LQKENI. Trimming took off 8 bases at V and 3 bases at J, with 17 bases between the two ends. The CDR3 is made up of 14 amino acids.

The chain couples TRBV19 to TRBJ2-3; D might be TRBD2 (5 bases). Trimming shortened V by 6 bases and J by 2 bases, and 9 bases separated the two germline ends. The CDR3 totals 13 residues. Germline assignment: CDR1 LNHDA and CDR2 SQIVND (reference sequence). CDR3 DNA sequence: TGTGCCAGTAGCCTGGGAGTCACAGATACGCAGTATTTT. Translation gives CASSLGVTDTQYF.

The genes are TRBV14 and TRBJ2-2, with TRBD1 as a possible D gene (5 bases). The CDR3 loop spans 16 amino acids. Trimming cost V 1 base and J 2 bases, with 11 bases left between them. Germline loops: CDR1 SGHDN, CDR2 FVKESK. The CDR3 DNA follows: TGTGCCAGCAGCCAAGTCCCAGGGTACAACACCGGGGAGCTGTTTTTT. This translates into CASSQVPGYNTGELFF.

The V call is TRBV27, the J call TRBJ2-1, with 13 bases matching TRBD2. The J segment lost 9 bases and the V segment lost 3 bases, leaving 8 bases of the junction unmatched. Germline CDR1 and CDR2: MNHEY and SMNVEV (reference sequence). The CDR3 contains 16 residues. The CDR3 sequence is CASSFGTSGRGVEQFF. CDR3 bases: TGTGCCAGCAGTTTTGGCACTAGCGGGAGGGGCGTTGAGCAGTTCTTC.

The chain uses TRBV2 and TRBJ1-5; D perhaps matches TRBD1 (6 bases). CDR3 length: 15 residues. Trimming removed 8 bases at V and 3 bases at J, with 17 bases between. From germline, CDR1 is SNHLY and CDR2 FYNNEI. CDR3 nucleotide sequence: TGTGCCAGCGGTTTCTACAGGGACCCCAATCAGCCCCAGCATTTT. Translation gives CASGFYRDPNQPQHF.

This clone was counted a few times. The gene calls are TRBV7-9 and TRBJ2-1, with no clear D. The germline V gene encodes CDR1 SEHNR and CDR2 FQNEAQ (reference sequence). The V and J ends lost 5 bases and 4 bases respectively, with 15 bases between them. The CDR3 length is 15 residues. This CDR3 reads CASSAHGSPYNEQFF. The CDR3 DNA reads TGTGCCAGCAGCGCCCACGGGTCCCCGTACAATGAGCAGTTCTTC.

This clone appeared a few times. This chain joins TRBV7-2 and TRBJ2-4, with D perhaps TRBD1 (5 bases). The V end lost 5 bases, the J end lost 8 bases, and 13 bases lay between the germline ends. Germline V CDR1 and CDR2: SGHTA, FQGNSA. The CDR3 length is 13 residues. The CDR3 is CASSVSTEHIQYF. DNA of the CDR3: TGTGCCAGCAGCGTCTCGACAGAACACATTCAGTACTTC.

The chain employs TRBV6-6 and TRBJ2-3; no reliable D call. The V gene lost 8 bases and the J gene lost 4 bases, with 7 bases spanning the gap. This CDR3 spans 11 amino acids. Germline V gene lookup returns CDR1 MNHNY and CDR2 SVGAGI (reference sequence). CDR3 coding DNA: TGTGCCAGCCGCCTGGCAGATACGCAGTATTTT. Its protein is CASRLADTQYF.

This clone showed up just a few times. The sample holds other DNA sequences that translate to the same CDR3. The chain combines TRBV29-1 with TRBJ2-1; 11 nucleotides align to TRBD2. Germline V gives CDR1 SQVTM, CDR2 ANQGSEA. This CDR3 has 14 residues. The junction had 4 bases not matched to a gene; V was cut back by 3 bases and J by 6 bases. CDR3 loop: CSVDRLAGGNEQFF. The CDR3 nucleotides read TGCAGCGTTGATCGTCTAGCGGGAGGCAATGAGCAGTTCTTC.

This clone was detected only a few times. The CDR3 region is CASSARYTGELFF. In DNA, the CDR3 is TGTGCCAGCAGTGCCCGGTACACCGGGGAGCTGTTTTTT. The chain employs TRBV2 and TRBJ2-2; D is undetermined. Trimming cost V 4 bases and J 3 bases, with 6 bases left between them. Germline CDR1 reads SNHLY; CDR2 reads FYNNEI. CDR3 length: 13 residues.

In its sample, this clone was seen a few times. The chain couples TRBV25-1 to TRBJ1-1; D possibly corresponds to TRBD1 (5 bases). CDR1 and CDR2 (germline): MGHDK, SYGVNS. This CDR3 contains 14 residues. V lost 1 base to trimming and J lost 4 bases, with 10 bases between them. This chain's CDR3 is CASSELGGPTEAFF. DNA for the CDR3: TGTGCCAGCAGTGAATTGGGGGGACCCACTGAAGCTTTCTTT.

The chain uses TRBV14 and TRBJ2-7, with TRBD2 matching 9 bases. Germline values: CDR1 SGHDN, CDR2 FVKESK. The ends lost 3 bases at V and 7 bases at J; junction bases unmatched: 10. This CDR3 comprises 15 residues. CDR3 amino acids: CASSHEWAGGEEQYF. As DNA, the CDR3 is TGTGCCAGCAGCCATGAATGGGCGGGAGGGGAGGAGCAGTACTTC.

This clone showed up just a few times. This chain's CDR3 is CASSPSYEQYF. The DNA for the CDR3 is TGTGCCAGCAGCCCCTCCTACGAGCAGTACTTC. V gene TRBV2 combines with J gene TRBJ2-7, with unresolved D. This CDR3 has 11 amino acids. V gave up 6 bases and J gave up 0 bases, with 3 bases separating them. The germline CDR1 and CDR2 sequences are SNHLY and FYNNEI.

This clone turned up a few times. This chain connects TRBV6-5 to TRBJ2-7, with no clear D. Germline assignment: CDR1 MNHEY and CDR2 SVGAGI. V lost 6 bases and J 0 bases, leaving 12 bases between the germline ends. The CDR3 spans 14 residues. The CDR3 DNA is TGTGCCAGCAGCCGGACGGTTAGCTCCTACGAGCAGTACTTC. Translation gives CASSRTVSSYEQYF.

This chain uses TRBV6-5 with TRBJ2-3; 10 positions match TRBD2. The CDR3 extends over 15 amino acids. V shed 7 bases, J shed 8 bases, and the junction held 12 bases outside the gene matches. Germline CDR1 and CDR2: MNHEY and SVGAGI. The DNA of the CDR3 is TGTGCCAGCATTCTCGGGCTAGCGGGAGATGGTACGCAGTATTTT. This translates into CASILGLAGDGTQYF.

The chain carries TRBV13 and TRBJ2-1; D is possibly TRBD1 (6 bases). Trimming removed 3 bases at V and 1 base at J, with 13 bases between. Germline CDR1 PRHDT, CDR2 FYEKMQ (reference sequence). The length of the CDR3 is 16 residues. The CDR3 is CASSFQGLSSYNEQFF. The CDR3 bases are TGTGCCAGCAGCTTCCAGGGGCTTTCTTCCTACAATGAGCAGTTCTTC.

This clone has only one observation. The chain uses TRBV6-1 and TRBJ2-5; 8 bases map to TRBD1. The CDR3 length is 13 residues. The V gene's germline CDR1 is MNHNS and CDR2 SASEGT. The ends lost 6 bases at V and 5 bases at J; junction bases unmatched: 5. CDR3 sequence: CASSGPGGETQYF. The DNA of the CDR3 is TGTGCCAGCAGCGGGCCAGGGGGCGAGACCCAGTACTTC.

The CDR3 sequence: CASSLDAGSYEQYF. In DNA, the CDR3 is TGCGCCAGCAGCTTGGACGCCGGATCCTACGAGCAGTACTTC. V is TRBV5-1 and J is TRBJ2-7; D unclear. Germline V gene lookup returns CDR1 SGHRS and CDR2 YFSETQ. CDR3 length equals 14 residues. The V and J ends lost 0 bases and 1 base respectively, with 8 bases between them.

V usage is TRBV19 and J usage is TRBJ1-5; D may be TRBD1 (6 bases). Trimming pared 3 bases from V and 2 bases from J, leaving 17 bases between. Germline V gene sequence: CDR1 LNHDA, CDR2 SQIVND (reference sequence). The CDR3 is 17 residues long. The CDR3 DNA is TGTGCCAGTAGTATTTCAGTCACGCACAGGGGCAATCAGCCCCAGCATTTT. It translates to CASSISVTHRGNQPQHF.

The sample holds a few counts of this clone. The rearrangement links TRBV6-6 to TRBJ2-7, with 9 bases matching TRBD1. V lost 2 bases and J lost 3; bases outside the gene matches: 5. Looked up from germline, CDR1 is MNHNY and CDR2 is SVGAGI (reference sequence). The CDR3 sequence is 15 residues long. The CDR3 nucleotides read TGTGCCAGCAGTTACCCCGGGACAGGGAACTACGAGCAGTACTTC. Translating it yields CASSYPGTGNYEQYF.

Only a few counts were recorded for this clone. The V gene is TRBV18, the J gene TRBJ2-5; TRBD1 matches at 9 bases. Germline V lookup: CDR1 KGHSH, CDR2 LQKENI. Trimming took 3 bases from V and 2 from J; bases not matched to a gene: 1. The CDR3 is 14 residues long. The CDR3 DNA sequence: TGTGCCAGCTCACCGGGACAGGGACAAGAGACCCAGTACTTC. It translates to CASSPGQGQETQYF.

The V call is TRBV20-1, the J call TRBJ2-7, with D uncertain. Germline assignment: CDR1 DFQATT and CDR2 SNEGSKA (reference sequence). The CDR3 covers 11 residues. Trimming stripped 6 bases from V and 1 base from J, with 7 bases between. CDR3 nucleotide sequence: TGCAGTGCCGTCCGATCCTACGAGCAGTACTTC. Amino acid sequence: CSAVRSYEQYF.

This clone was detected a few times. The gene calls are TRBV9 and TRBJ2-1; 9 bases are shared with TRBD2. Trimming took 4 bases from V and 10 from J; bases not matched to a gene: 6. CDR1 and CDR2 (germline): SGDLS, YYNGEE. The CDR3 is made up of 13 amino acids. The CDR3 spells CASSTGLADEQFF. The CDR3 DNA follows: TGTGCCAGCAGCACGGGACTAGCCGACGAGCAGTTCTTC.